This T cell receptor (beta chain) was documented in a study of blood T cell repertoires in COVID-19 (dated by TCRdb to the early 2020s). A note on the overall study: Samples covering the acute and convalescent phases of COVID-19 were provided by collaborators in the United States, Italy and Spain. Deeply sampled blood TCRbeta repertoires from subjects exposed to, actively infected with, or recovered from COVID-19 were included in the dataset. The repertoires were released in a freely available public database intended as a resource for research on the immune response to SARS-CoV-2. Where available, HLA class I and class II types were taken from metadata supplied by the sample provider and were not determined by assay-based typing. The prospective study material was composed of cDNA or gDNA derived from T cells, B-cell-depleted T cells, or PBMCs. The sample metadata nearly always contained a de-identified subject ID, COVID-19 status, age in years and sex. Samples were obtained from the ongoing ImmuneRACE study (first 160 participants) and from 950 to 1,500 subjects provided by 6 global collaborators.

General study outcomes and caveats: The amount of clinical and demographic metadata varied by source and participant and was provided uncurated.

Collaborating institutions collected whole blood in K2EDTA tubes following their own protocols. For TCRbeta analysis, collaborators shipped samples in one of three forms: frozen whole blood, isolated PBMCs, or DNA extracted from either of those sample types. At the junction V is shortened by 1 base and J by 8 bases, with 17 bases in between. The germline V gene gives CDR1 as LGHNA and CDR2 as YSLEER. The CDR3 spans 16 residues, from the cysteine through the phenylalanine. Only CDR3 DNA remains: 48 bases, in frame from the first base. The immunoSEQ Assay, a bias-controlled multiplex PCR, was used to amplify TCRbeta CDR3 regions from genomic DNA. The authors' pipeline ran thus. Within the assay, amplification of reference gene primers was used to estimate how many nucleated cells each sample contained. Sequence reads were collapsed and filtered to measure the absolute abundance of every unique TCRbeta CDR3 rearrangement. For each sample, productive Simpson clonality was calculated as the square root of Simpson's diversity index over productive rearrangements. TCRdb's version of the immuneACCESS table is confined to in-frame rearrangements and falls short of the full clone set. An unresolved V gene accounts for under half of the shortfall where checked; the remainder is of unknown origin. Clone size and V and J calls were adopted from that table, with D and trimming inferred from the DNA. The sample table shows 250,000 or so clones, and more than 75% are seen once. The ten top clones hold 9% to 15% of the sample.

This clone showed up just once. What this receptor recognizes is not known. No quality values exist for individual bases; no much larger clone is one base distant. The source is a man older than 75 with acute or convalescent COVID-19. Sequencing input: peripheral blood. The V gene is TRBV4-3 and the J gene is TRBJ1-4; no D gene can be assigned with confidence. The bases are TGCGCCAGCAGCCAAGGGGGTGGTGGGAGACTGGAAAAACTGTTTTTT. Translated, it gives CASSQGGGGRLEKLFF.